Here is one T cell receptor (beta chain) with its context. The antigen remains unidentified. The source of the sample is a study of cytomegalovirus exposure and HLA in healthy donors. Study observations and caveats: Cytomegalovirus association was assigned to about 150 TCR beta chains. In a later analysis, most CMV-associated TCR beta chains appeared HLA-restricted.

With 4 bases removed from V and 0 bases from J, the gap between germline ends came to 18 bases. The CDR3 is 17 residues long. Germline loops: CDR1 MDHEN, CDR2 SYDVKM. Researchers ran the PCR with 60 Vbeta and 13 Jbeta primers. Assay used: immunoSEQ multiplex PCR; TCRdb lists only in-frame clones, some missing. This table holds approximately 150,000 clones, around 90% found once. The J gene is TRBJ1-2, the V gene TRBV28; tentatively, D is TRBD1 (6 bases). Sequenced: PBMCs. The sequence came from a woman between 40 and 50 years old in good health and CMV-seronegative. In nucleotides, the CDR3 is TGTGCCAGCAGTTCCCACCAATTCCGGACAGCTAACTATGGCTACACCTTC. Encoded protein: CASSSHQFRTANYGYTF.